These 29 T cell receptor beta chains came from one sample sequenced in a study of identical twins. Via MiXCR, TCRdb re-called the 5' RACE reads, giving one row per CDR3 protein. The data hold some 560,000 distinct CDR3 sequences, with 9.5% to 10% observed a single time. The same data also went into a second study, on yellow fever vaccine responses in identical twins.

Sequencing was done on a sample of PBMCs. The receptor set was obtained from a woman younger than 30 in good health.

Ten or more counts support this clonotype. V is TRBV5-1 and J is TRBJ2-3; TRBD2 agrees at 12 bases. Trimming at V came to 2 bases and at J to 3 bases, leaving 4 bases not matched to a gene. Germline values: CDR1 SGHRS, CDR2 YFSETQ. The CDR3 contains 16 residues. In nucleotides, the CDR3 is TGCGCCAGCAGCTTACTAGCGGGAGGTTTGACAGATACGCAGTATTTT. It encodes CASSLLAGGLTDTQYF. The whole variable domain, remainder taken from reference TRBV5-1 and TRBJ2-3, is KAGVTQTPRYLIKTRGQQVTLSCSPISGHRSVSWYQQTPGQGLQFLFEYFSETQRNKGNFPGRFSGRQFSNSRSEMNVSTLELGDSALYLCASSLLAGGLTDTQYFGPGTRLTVL.

This sequence joins TRBV25-1 and TRBJ1-1; D call uncertain. Per germline, CDR1 MGHDK and CDR2 SYGVNS. The CDR3 loop spans 16 amino acids. The V and J ends lost 0 bases and 5 bases respectively, with 16 bases between them. The CDR3 loop reads CASSEYSAPMGTEAFF. The CDR3 nucleotides are TGTGCCAGCAGTGAATATTCGGCCCCTATGGGGACTGAAGCTTTCTTT.

This sequence joins TRBV11-3 and TRBJ2-1; 8 bases match TRBD2. The trim removed 5 bases at V and 4 bases at J, leaving 10 bases unmatched. This CDR3 has 16 residues. Germline CDR1 is SGHNT and CDR2 is YENEEA. The CDR3 DNA follows: TGTGCCAGCAGCCCCCCCGGCACTAGCGGATACAATGAGCAGTTCTTC. It is translated as CASSPPGTSGYNEQFF.

In this sample, this clonotype turned up many times. This CDR3 reads CASSLVRVEKSYGYTF. DNA for the CDR3: TGTGCCAGCAGCTTAGTGCGGGTAGAGAAGTCCTATGGCTACACCTTC. V usage is TRBV7-9 and J usage is TRBJ1-2; the D is unclear. V gave up 1 base and J gave up 4 bases, with 16 bases separating them. The CDR3 spans 16 residues. CDR1 and CDR2 from the germline V gene are SEHNR and FQNEAQ (reference sequence).

In this sample, this clonotype turned up a few times. The chain joins TRBV3-1 to TRBJ2-2; the D is unclear. Germline values: CDR1 LGHDT, CDR2 YNNKEL (reference sequence). V gave up 0 bases and J gave up 6 bases, with 5 bases separating them. This CDR3 has 13 residues. The chain's CDR3 is CASSQDYPGELFF. For the CDR3, the DNA is TGTGCCAGCAGCCAAGATTACCCCGGGGAGCTGTTTTTT. Filled out from reference TRBV3-1 and TRBJ2-2, the complete variable domain reads DTAVSQTPKYLVTQMGNDKSIKCEQNLGHDTMYWYKQDSKKFLKIMFSYNNKELIINETVPNRFSPKSPDKAHLNLHINSLELGDSAVYFCASSQDYPGELFFGEGSRLTVL.

This clonotype was counted only a few times. The chain carries TRBV10-3 and TRBJ2-7; a possible D gene is TRBD2 (6 bases). V was shortened by 4 bases and J by 2 bases, with 15 bases between the two germline ends. Germline V lookup: CDR1 ENHRY, CDR2 SYGVKD. The CDR3 is made up of 15 amino acids. CDR3 DNA sequence: TGTGCCATCAGTGGAAGCGAGCGGGTAACCTACGAGCAGTACTTC. It yields the protein CAISGSERVTYEQYF.

This clonotype was counted ten times or more. The chain uses TRBV12-3 or TRBV12-4 and TRBJ2-7; the match to TRBD1 covers 9 bases. The CDR3 extends over 13 amino acids. Unmatched junction bases numbered 5, after V lost 7 bases and J lost 4 bases. The CDR3, as DNA: TGTGCCAGCACCTTGGGACAGGGTTACGAGCAGTACTTC. This encodes CASTLGQGYEQYF.

This clonotype was seen a few times. The V gene is TRBV9, the J gene TRBJ2-3; D is uncertain. The CDR3 is 14 residues long. Germline V CDR1 and CDR2: SGDLS, YYNGEE. V was shortened by 0 bases and J by 0 bases, with 5 bases between the two germline ends. In nucleotides, the CDR3 is TGTGCCAGCAGCGTAGTAGACAGCACAGATACGCAGTATTTT. This gives the protein CASSVVDSTDTQYF.

There are a few counts of this clonotype. This chain links TRBV7-9 with TRBJ2-3; 12 nucleotides match TRBD2. CDR1 SEHNR and CDR2 FQNEAQ come from the germline V gene (reference sequence). This CDR3 contains 15 residues. The V and J ends lost 3 bases and 4 bases, in that order; junction bases with no gene match: 2. The CDR3 coding sequence is TGTGCCAGCAGCTTCGCTAGCGGGGGGGCAGATACGCAGTATTTT. Encoded protein: CASSFASGGADTQYF. Looking up the rest from reference TRBV7-9 and TRBJ2-3 gives the full variable domain: DTGVSQNPRHKITKRGQNVTFRCDPISEHNRLYWYRQTLGQGPEFLTYFQNEAQLEKSRLLSDRFSAERPKGSFSTLEIQRTEQGDSAMYLCASSFASGGADTQYFGPGTRLTVL.

This clonotype was detected only a few times. The chain combines TRBV5-1 with TRBJ2-5; D might be TRBD2 (5 bases). The CDR3 contains 14 residues. The germline CDR1 and CDR2 sequences are SGHRS and YFSETQ. V was cut by 0 bases and J by 7 bases, with 13 bases left in between. Here the CDR3 reads CASSLGGLGGTQYF. CDR3 DNA sequence: TGCGCCAGCAGCTTGGGAGGTTTAGGAGGGACCCAGTACTTC.

This clonotype was picked up a small number of times. V is TRBV2 and J is TRBJ2-3; 13 nucleotides agree with TRBD2. Germline V gene sequence: CDR1 SNHLY, CDR2 FYNNEI. V lost 7 bases and J lost 6; bases outside the gene matches: 16. This CDR3 is 18 amino acids long. CDR3 in DNA: TGTGCCAGCATAGGGGGGGCTCCGGGACTAGCGGGATCGGATACGCAGTATTTT. Amino acid sequence: CASIGGAPGLAGSDTQYF.

This clonotype was seen at least ten times. The J gene is TRBJ1-2, the V gene TRBV3-1, with 7 bases that match TRBD1. The CDR3 has 13 amino acids. V shed 4 bases and J 9 bases; nucleotides not matched to a gene: 8. The germline V gene encodes CDR1 LGHDT and CDR2 YNNKEL (reference sequence). CDR3 loop: CASSPQVRGSYTF. CDR3 DNA: TGTGCCAGCAGCCCCCAGGTCAGGGGGAGCTACACCTTC. The full variable domain, with the rest looked up from reference TRBV3-1 and TRBJ1-2, is DTAVSQTPKYLVTQMGNDKSIKCEQNLGHDTMYWYKQDSKKFLKIMFSYNNKELIINETVPNRFSPKSPDKAHLNLHINSLELGDSAVYFCASSPQVRGSYTFGSGTRLTVV.

CDR3 sequence reads: CAWTGLSYEQYF. The CDR3 DNA is TGTGCCTGGACAGGTCTCTCCTACGAGCAGTACTTC. This chain uses TRBV30 with TRBJ2-7; the D is unclear. CDR1 is GTSNPN, CDR2 SVGIG, per germline (reference sequence). The CDR3 extends over 12 amino acids. Trimming left V 4 bases short and J 0 bases short, with 7 bases between.

The rearrangement uses TRBV20-1 and TRBJ2-7; D possibly matches TRBD1 or TRBD2 (5 bases each). The CDR3 runs 12 residues. Germline CDR1 reads DFQATT; CDR2 reads SNEGSKA (reference sequence). The CDR3, as DNA: TGCATGACGGGGCCGTCGAACAACGAGCAGTACTTC. This sequence encodes CMTGPSNNEQYF.

This clonotype was detected many times. The chain is built from TRBV5-1 and TRBJ2-1; no clear D gene. Germline CDR1 is SGHRS and CDR2 is YFSETQ. CDR3 length: 12 residues. Trimming took off 4 bases at V and 5 bases at J, with 7 bases between the two ends. The CDR3 protein is CASSPVDNEQFF. DNA of the CDR3: TGCGCCAGCAGCCCCGTAGACAATGAGCAGTTCTTC. The full variable domain, completed using reference TRBV5-1 and TRBJ2-1, is KAGVTQTPRYLIKTRGQQVTLSCSPISGHRSVSWYQQTPGQGLQFLFEYFSETQRNKGNFPGRFSGRQFSNSRSEMNVSTLELGDSALYLCASSPVDNEQFFGPGTRLTVL.

This chain uses TRBV3-1 with TRBJ2-2; D remains unclear. V lost 6 bases and J 7 bases, leaving 15 bases between the germline ends. Germline CDR1 reads LGHDT; CDR2 reads YNNKEL (reference sequence). The CDR3 is 14 residues long. The CDR3 bases are TGTGCCAGCAGTGTAGGGCCTTCGGTCGGGGAGCTGTTTTTT. Translating it yields CASSVGPSVGELFF.

V is TRBV4-1 and J is TRBJ2-7, with D possibly TRBD2 on 6 matching bases. Trimming removed 0 bases at V and 5 bases at J, with 14 bases between. Looked up from germline, CDR1 is MGHRA and CDR2 is YSYEKL. The CDR3 length is 15 residues. CDR3 coding DNA: TGCGCCAGCAGCCAAGATGGTCTAGCGCAGGACGAGCAGTACTTC. This encodes CASSQDGLAQDEQYF.

V usage is TRBV28 and J usage is TRBJ2-3; D is possibly TRBD1 (6 bases). The germline CDR1 and CDR2 sequences are MDHEN and SYDVKM. V was shortened by 5 bases and J by 4 bases, with 22 bases between the two germline ends. The CDR3 extends over 17 amino acids. CDR3 bases: TGTGCCAGCAGTCCTCTCATTTCGACAGGCTTTGCAGATACGCAGTATTTT. This encodes CASSPLISTGFADTQYF.

This clonotype has just a few counts. V usage is TRBV6-2 or TRBV6-3 and J usage is TRBJ2-1, with 12 bases identical to TRBD2. Losses at the gene ends were 5 bases for V and 12 bases for J; bases not matched to a gene: 2. This CDR3 has 12 amino acids. Germline V CDR1 and CDR2: MNHEY, SVGEGT. CDR3 loop: CASSVTSGRQFF. The CDR3 DNA reads TGTGCCAGCAGTGTGACTAGCGGGAGGCAGTTCTTC.

This clonotype was recorded many times. One junction end disagrees with the germline gene, perhaps due to a read error. The chain joins TRBV12-3 or TRBV12-4 to TRBJ2-5; the match to TRBD2 covers 8 bases. CDR3 length equals 13 residues. As DNA, the CDR3 is TGTGCCAGCAGATTAGCGGGACGAGAGACCCAGTACTTC. This codes for CASRLAGRETQYF.

The rearrangement joins TRBV20-1 to TRBJ2-2; 14 positions agree with TRBD2. V gave up 5 bases and J gave up 0 bases; unmatched junction bases: 14. The germline CDR1 and CDR2 sequences are DFQATT and SNEGSKA (reference sequence). The CDR3 spans 20 residues. The CDR3 DNA is TGCAGTGCTGAATTAGCCCGGACTAGCGGGAGGTTCGCGAACACCGGGGAGCTGTTTTTT. Amino acids: CSAELARTSGRFANTGELFF.

The V gene is TRBV5-6, the J gene TRBJ2-2, with D possibly TRBD1 on 6 matching bases. CDR3 size: 15 residues. V lost 5 bases, J lost 1 base, and 12 bases lay in between. The V gene's germline CDR1 is SGHDT and CDR2 YYEEEE. The CDR3: CASRTDRLNTGELFF. CDR3 DNA: TGTGCCAGCAGAACAGACAGGTTGAACACCGGGGAGCTGTTTTTT.

This clonotype was recorded at least ten times. The rearrangement joins TRBV24-1 to TRBJ2-3; no clear D. The CDR3 is made up of 12 amino acids. The germline V gene encodes CDR1 KGHDR and CDR2 SFDVKD. Deletions cut 7 bases from V and 1 base from J, with 5 bases between. This CDR3 reads CATSSGTDTQYF. CDR3 nucleotide sequence: TGTGCCACCAGCTCAGGCACAGATACGCAGTATTTT.

J is TRBJ2-7 and V is TRBV5-6; TRBD1 agrees at 8 bases. Germline CDR1 SGHDT, CDR2 YYEEEE. Germline trimming cut 0 bases from V and 7 bases from J; bases unmatched to any gene: 9. The CDR3 extends over 15 amino acids. The CDR3 reads CASSLAGTGPREQYF. CDR3 bases: TGTGCCAGCAGCTTGGCGGGGACAGGACCTAGGGAGCAGTACTTC.

This clonotype was seen ten or more times. V usage is TRBV29-1 and J usage is TRBJ2-3; the D gene is possibly TRBD2 (5 bases). Trimming left V 8 bases short and J 3 bases short, with 18 bases between. Germline CDR1 SQVTM, CDR2 ANQGSEA. This CDR3 is 14 amino acids long. The CDR3 spells CSPVLAGITDTQYF. As DNA, the CDR3 is TGCAGCCCCGTATTGGCGGGCATTACAGATACGCAGTATTTT.

The sample holds a few counts of this clonotype. The rearrangement links TRBV6-2 or TRBV6-3 to TRBJ1-1, with 9 bases aligning to TRBD1. CDR3 length equals 13 residues. Per the germline V gene, CDR1 is MNHEY and CDR2 is SVGEGT. The V gene end was trimmed by 6 bases and the J gene end by 6 bases; junction bases not matched to a gene: 5. The CDR3 is CASRTGTGPEAFF. The CDR3 nucleotides are TGTGCCAGCAGAACCGGGACAGGGCCTGAAGCTTTCTTT.

The chain employs TRBV7-8 and TRBJ2-5; 11 nucleotides align to TRBD2. Germline CDR1 SGHVS, CDR2 FQNEAQ. V was pared by 6 bases and J by 5 bases, with 5 bases of the junction left unmatched. CDR3 length equals 14 residues. CDR3 region: CASRDWTSGETQYF. CDR3 DNA: TGTGCCAGCAGAGACTGGACTAGCGGGGAGACCCAGTACTTC.

Ten or more counts support this clonotype. The rearrangement uses TRBV12-3 or TRBV12-4 and TRBJ2-2; TRBD1 is a possible D gene (6 bases). Trimming took 5 bases from V and 5 from J, leaving 18 bases between them. This CDR3 contains 16 residues. This CDR3 is CASSNPLRGGTGELFF. The CDR3 DNA sequence: TGTGCCAGCAGTAACCCGCTCAGGGGTGGGACCGGGGAGCTGTTTTTT.

This clonotype was seen ten or more times. V is TRBV29-1 and J is TRBJ2-1; D perhaps matches TRBD2 (5 bases). The CDR3 is 12 residues long. V was shortened by 7 bases and J by 9 bases, with 16 bases between the two germline ends. In germline, CDR1 is SQVTM, CDR2 ANQGSEA. The CDR3 region is CSAKRLASEQFF. The CDR3 DNA is TGCAGCGCGAAAAGGCTAGCAAGTGAGCAGTTCTTC.